The entry that follows covers one TCR beta chain sequence. Its matching antigen is unknown. The CDR3 totals 15 residues. Trimming took 3 bases from V and 2 from J, leaving 14 bases between them. Germline V gene lookup returns CDR1 MNHEY and CDR2 SVGAGI. The data belong to a study of shared clonotypes between healthy human individuals. Whole-study context: The plates for each donor numbered three CD4 naive, three CD4 memory, two CD8 naive and one CD8 memory.

Broader study findings: Incompleteness in sorted-subset sequencing, despite large depth, was shown by rarefaction. Donor scarcity curtailed the genetic and exposure-history diversity represented herein.

Some clones are missing from TCRdb's copy, which holds only in-frame ones; the method was immunoSEQ multiplex PCR. The sample consists of 500,000 to 550,000 clones, 90% to 97% of them appearing once. Sequencing was done on a sample of naive CD4+ T cells sorted from blood. Specified subset: CD45RA+ positively selected. The TCR sequence derives from a woman aged 25-40 years in good health. The chain combines TRBV6-5 with TRBJ2-7; unclear D gene. CDR3 nucleotides: TGTGCCAGCAGTTATTCGACCCTTGACGCCTACGAGCAGTACTTC. Translation: CASSYSTLDAYEQYF.